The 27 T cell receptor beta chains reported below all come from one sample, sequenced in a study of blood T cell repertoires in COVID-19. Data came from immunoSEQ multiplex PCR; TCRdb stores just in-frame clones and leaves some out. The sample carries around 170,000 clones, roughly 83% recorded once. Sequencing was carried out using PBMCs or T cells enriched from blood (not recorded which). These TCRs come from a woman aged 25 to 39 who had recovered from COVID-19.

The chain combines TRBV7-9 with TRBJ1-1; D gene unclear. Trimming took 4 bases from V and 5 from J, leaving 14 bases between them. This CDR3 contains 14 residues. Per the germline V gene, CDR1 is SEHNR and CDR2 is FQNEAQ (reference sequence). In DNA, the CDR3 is TGTGCCAGCAGCTCGAGGCAGGCGGGGACTGAAGCTTTCTTT. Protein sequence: CASSSRQAGTEAFF.

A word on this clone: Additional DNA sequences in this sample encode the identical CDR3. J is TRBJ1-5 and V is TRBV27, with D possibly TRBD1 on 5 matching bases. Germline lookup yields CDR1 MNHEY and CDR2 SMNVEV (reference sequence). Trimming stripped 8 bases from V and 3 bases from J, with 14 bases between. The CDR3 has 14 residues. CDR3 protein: CASAGGGSNQPQHF. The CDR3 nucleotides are TGTGCCAGCGCGGGCGGGGGTTCCAATCAGCCCCAGCATTTT.

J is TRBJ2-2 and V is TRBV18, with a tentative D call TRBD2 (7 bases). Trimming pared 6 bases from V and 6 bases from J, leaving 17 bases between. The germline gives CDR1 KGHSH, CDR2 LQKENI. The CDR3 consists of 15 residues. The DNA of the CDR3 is TGTGCCAGCTCGCCCCTGGGGGGGCCCTCCGGGGAGCTGTTTTTT. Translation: CASSPLGGPSGELFF.

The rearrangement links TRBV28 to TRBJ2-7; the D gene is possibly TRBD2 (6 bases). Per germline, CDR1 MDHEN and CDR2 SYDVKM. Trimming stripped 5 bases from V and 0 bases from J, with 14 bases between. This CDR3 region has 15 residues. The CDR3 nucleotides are TGTGCCAGCAGTGCCGCGACTAGGAGCTCCTACGAGCAGTACTTC. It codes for CASSAATRSSYEQYF.

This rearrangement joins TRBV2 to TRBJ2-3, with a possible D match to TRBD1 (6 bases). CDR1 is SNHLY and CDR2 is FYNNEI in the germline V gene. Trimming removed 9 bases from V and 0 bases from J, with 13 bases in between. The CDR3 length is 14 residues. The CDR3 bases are TGTGCCAGGTCATGGGGACATAGCACAGATACGCAGTATTTT. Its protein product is CARSWGHSTDTQYF.

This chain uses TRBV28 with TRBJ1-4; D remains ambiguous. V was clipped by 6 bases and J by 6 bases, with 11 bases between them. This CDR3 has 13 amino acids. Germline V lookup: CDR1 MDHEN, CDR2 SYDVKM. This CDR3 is CASSSGLHEKLFF. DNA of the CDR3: TGTGCCAGCAGCTCAGGCTTGCATGAAAAACTGTTTTTT.

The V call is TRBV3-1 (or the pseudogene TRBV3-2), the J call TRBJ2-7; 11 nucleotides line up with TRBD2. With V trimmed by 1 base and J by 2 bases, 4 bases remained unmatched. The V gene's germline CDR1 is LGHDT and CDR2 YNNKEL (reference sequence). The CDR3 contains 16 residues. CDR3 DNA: TGTGCCAGCAGCCAAGGGTCGGGACTAGCGGCCTACGAGCAGTACTTC. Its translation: CASSQGSGLAAYEQYF.

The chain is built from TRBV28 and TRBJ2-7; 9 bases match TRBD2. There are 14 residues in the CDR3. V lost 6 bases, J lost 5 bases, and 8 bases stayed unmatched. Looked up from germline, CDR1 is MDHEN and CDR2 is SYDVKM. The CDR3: CASSLGLAHDEQYF. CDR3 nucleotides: TGTGCCAGCAGCCTAGGACTAGCGCATGACGAGCAGTACTTC.

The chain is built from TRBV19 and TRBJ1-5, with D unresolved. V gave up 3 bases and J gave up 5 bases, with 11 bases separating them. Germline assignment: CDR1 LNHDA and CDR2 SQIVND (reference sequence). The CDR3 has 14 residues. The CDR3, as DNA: TGTGCCAGTAGTATTTCGGGGTTATATCAGCCCCAGCATTTT. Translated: CASSISGLYQPQHF.

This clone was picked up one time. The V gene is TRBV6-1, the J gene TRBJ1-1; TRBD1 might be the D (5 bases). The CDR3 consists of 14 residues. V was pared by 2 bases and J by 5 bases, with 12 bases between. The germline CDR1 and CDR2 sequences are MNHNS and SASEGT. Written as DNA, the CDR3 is TGTGCCAGCAGTGAACCGGGCGGGGGTACTGAAGCTTTCTTT. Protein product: CASSEPGGGTEAFF.

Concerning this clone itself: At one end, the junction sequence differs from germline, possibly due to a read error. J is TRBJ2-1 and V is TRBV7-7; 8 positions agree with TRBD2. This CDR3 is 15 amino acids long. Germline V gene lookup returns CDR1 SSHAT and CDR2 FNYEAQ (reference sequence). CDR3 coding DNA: TGTGCTAGCAGCTTACGCCGGGAGGGATACAATGAGCAGTTCTTC. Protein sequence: CASSLRREGYNEQFF. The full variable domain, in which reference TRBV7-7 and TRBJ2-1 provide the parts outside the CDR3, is GAGVSQSPRYKVTKRGQDVTLRCDPISSHATLYWYQQALGQGPEFLTYFNYEAQPDKSGLPSDRFSAERPEGSISTLTIQRTEQRDSAMYRCASSLRREGYNEQFFGPGTRLTVL.

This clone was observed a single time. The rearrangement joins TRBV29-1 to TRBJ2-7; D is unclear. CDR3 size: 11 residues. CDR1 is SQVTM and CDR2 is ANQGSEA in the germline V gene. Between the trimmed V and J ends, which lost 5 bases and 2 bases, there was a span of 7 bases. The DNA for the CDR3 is TGCAGCGTTATCCGGGCCTACGAGCAGTACTTC. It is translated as CSVIRAYEQYF.

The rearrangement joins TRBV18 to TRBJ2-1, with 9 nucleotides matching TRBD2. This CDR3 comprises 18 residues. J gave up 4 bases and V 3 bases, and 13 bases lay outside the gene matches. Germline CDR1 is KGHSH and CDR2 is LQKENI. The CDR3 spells CASSPLLSSGRLYNEQFF. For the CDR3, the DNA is TGTGCCAGCTCACCCCTTCTTAGCAGCGGGAGGTTATACAATGAGCAGTTCTTC.

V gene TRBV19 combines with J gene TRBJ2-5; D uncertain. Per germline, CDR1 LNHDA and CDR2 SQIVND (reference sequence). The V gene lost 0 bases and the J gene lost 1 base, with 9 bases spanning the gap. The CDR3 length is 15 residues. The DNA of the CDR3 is TGTGCCAGTAGTATAGATCTTGGCGGCCAAGAGACCCAGTACTTC. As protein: CASSIDLGGQETQYF.

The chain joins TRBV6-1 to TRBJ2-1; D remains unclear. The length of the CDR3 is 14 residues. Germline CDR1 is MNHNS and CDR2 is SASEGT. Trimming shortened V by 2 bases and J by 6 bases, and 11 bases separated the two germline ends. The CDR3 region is CASSETLEINEQFF. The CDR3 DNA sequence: TGTGCCAGCAGTGAAACGTTAGAAATCAATGAGCAGTTCTTC.

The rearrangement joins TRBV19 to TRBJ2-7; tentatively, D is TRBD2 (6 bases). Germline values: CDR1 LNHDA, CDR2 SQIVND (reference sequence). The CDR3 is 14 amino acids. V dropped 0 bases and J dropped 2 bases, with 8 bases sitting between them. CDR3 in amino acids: CASSIETGAYEQYF. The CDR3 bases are TGTGCCAGTAGTATAGAAACGGGGGCCTACGAGCAGTACTTC.

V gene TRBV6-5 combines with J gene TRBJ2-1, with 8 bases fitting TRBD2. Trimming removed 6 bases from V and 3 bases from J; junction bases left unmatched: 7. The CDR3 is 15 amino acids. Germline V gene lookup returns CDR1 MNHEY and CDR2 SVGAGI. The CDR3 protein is CASRIAGLDYNEQFF. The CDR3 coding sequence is TGTGCCAGCAGGATAGCGGGGCTAGACTACAATGAGCAGTTCTTC.

The CDR3 DNA reads as TGTGCCAGCACCATGGGGGCTGATGAGCAGTTCTTC. Residues: CASTMGADEQFF. This rearrangement joins TRBV12-3 or TRBV12-4 to TRBJ2-1, with D perhaps TRBD1 (6 bases). The length of the CDR3 is 12 residues. V was shortened by 7 bases and J by 8 bases, with 12 bases between the two germline ends.

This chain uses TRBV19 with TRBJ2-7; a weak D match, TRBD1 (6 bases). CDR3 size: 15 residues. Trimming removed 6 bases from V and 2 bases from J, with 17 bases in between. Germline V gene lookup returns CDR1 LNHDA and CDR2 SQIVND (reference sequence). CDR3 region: CASRPAGTHPYEQYF. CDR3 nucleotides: TGTGCCAGTAGGCCCGCCGGGACACATCCCTACGAGCAGTACTTC.

CDR3 loop: CASSNIYNEQFF. CDR3 nucleotides: TGTGCCAGCAGTAACATCTACAATGAGCAGTTCTTC. The rearrangement links TRBV6-5 to TRBJ2-1; D is unclear. The length of the CDR3 is 12 residues. In germline, CDR1 is MNHEY, CDR2 SVGAGI. The V and J ends lost 5 bases and 3 bases respectively, with 5 bases between them.

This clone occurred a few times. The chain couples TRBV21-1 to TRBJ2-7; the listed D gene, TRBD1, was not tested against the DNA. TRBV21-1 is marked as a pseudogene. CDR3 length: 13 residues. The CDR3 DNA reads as TGTGCCGGCTGGGGACAGGGTGGGCACGAGCAGTACTTC. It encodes CAGWGQGGHEQYF.

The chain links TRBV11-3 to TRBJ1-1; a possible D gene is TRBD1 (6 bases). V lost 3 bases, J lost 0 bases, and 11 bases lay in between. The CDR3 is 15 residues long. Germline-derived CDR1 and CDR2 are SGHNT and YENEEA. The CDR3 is CASSLSRGMNTEAFF. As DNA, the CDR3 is TGTGCCAGCAGCTTGAGCAGGGGCATGAACACTGAAGCTTTCTTT.

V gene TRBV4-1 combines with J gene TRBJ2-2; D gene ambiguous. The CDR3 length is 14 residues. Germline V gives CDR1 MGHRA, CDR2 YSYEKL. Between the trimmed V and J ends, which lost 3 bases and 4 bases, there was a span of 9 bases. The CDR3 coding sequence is TGCGCCAGCAGCCAGCTCCTTAGCACCGGGGAGCTGTTTTTT. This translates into CASSQLLSTGELFF.

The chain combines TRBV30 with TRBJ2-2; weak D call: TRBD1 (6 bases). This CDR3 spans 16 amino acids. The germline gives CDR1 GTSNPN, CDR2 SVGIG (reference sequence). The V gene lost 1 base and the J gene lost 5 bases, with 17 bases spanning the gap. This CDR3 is CAWSAPWGLQTGELFF. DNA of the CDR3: TGTGCCTGGAGTGCTCCGTGGGGGCTGCAGACCGGGGAGCTGTTTTTT. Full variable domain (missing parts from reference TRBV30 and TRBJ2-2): SQTIHQWPATLVQPVGSPLSLECTVEGTSNPNLYWYRQAAGRGLQLLFYSVGIGQISSEVPQNLSASRPQDRQFILSSKKLLLSDSGFYLCAWSAPWGLQTGELFFGEGSRLTVL.

The CDR3 loop reads CASSRGPDNSEQYF. The CDR3 coding sequence is TGTGCCAGCAGTAGAGGGCCAGACAACTCCGAGCAGTACTTC. The rearrangement joins TRBV7-2 to TRBJ2-7; D might be TRBD2 (5 bases). The CDR3 contains 14 residues. V was cut by 6 bases and J by 6 bases, with 18 bases left in between. The germline gives CDR1 SGHTA, CDR2 FQGNSA.

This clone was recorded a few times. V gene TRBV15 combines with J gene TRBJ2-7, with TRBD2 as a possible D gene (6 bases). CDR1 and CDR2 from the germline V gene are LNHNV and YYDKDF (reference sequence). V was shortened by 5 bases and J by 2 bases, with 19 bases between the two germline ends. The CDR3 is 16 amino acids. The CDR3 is CATSRPQAGRPYEQYF. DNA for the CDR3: TGTGCCACCAGCCGTCCGCAGGCGGGGAGACCCTACGAGCAGTACTTC.

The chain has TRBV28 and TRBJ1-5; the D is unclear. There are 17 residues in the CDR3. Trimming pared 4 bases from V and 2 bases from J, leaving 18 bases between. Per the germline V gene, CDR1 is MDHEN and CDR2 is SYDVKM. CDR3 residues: CASSSARGRDGNQPQHF. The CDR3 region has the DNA TGTGCCAGCAGTTCGGCCCGGGGTAGGGATGGCAATCAGCCCCAGCATTTT.